One and the same sample provided the 19 T cell receptor beta chains below, sequenced in a study of blood T cell repertoires in COVID-19. Repertoires were generated with immunoSEQ multiplex PCR, while TCRdb's copy carries only in-frame clones and drops some. The table records approximately 280,000 clones, approximately 88% of them present only once. Sequencing was performed on peripheral blood. The receptors were sampled from a human donor with COVID-19, enrolled during active disease. The donor label of this sample is uncertain.

V gene TRBV4-3 combines with J gene TRBJ2-3; D possibly corresponds to TRBD2 (5 bases). V was shortened by 8 bases and J by 3 bases, with 12 bases between the two germline ends. From germline, CDR1 is LGHNA and CDR2 YSLEER. This CDR3 is 13 amino acids long. CDR3 sequence (DNA): TGCGCCAGCTCCCGAGGGCCTACAGATACGCAGTATTTT. Its translation: CASSRGPTDTQYF.

This clone was counted once. This sequence joins TRBV6-5 and TRBJ2-1; TRBD2 matches 8 bases. This CDR3 is built from 13 residues. Losses at the gene ends were 4 bases for V and 9 bases for J; bases not matched to a gene: 5. The germline V gene has CDR1 MNHEY and CDR2 SVGAGI. In DNA form, the CDR3 reads TGTGCCAGCAGTTCGGCCCGGGAGGGTGAGCAGTTCTTC. It encodes CASSSAREGEQFF.

The genes are TRBV9 and TRBJ1-1; D remains ambiguous. Per germline, CDR1 SGDLS and CDR2 YYNGEE. The V end lost 4 bases, the J end lost 3 bases, and 19 bases lay between the germline ends. This CDR3 spans 16 amino acids. In nucleotides, the CDR3 is TGTGCCAGCAGCCCACCATCTGCGCGGGGATACACTGAAGCTTTCTTT. It translates to CASSPPSARGYTEAFF. Using reference TRBV9 and TRBJ1-1 for the parts outside the CDR3, the full variable domain is DSGVTQTPKHLITATGQRVTLRCSPRSGDLSVYWYQQSLDQGLQFLIQYYNGEERAKGNILERFSAQQFPDLHSELNLSSLELGDSALYFCASSPPSARGYTEAFFGQGTRLTVV.

The chain has TRBV28 and TRBJ1-5; maybe TRBD1 (6 bases). CDR3 length: 16 amino acids. With 10 bases removed from V and 0 bases from J, the gap between germline ends came to 19 bases. The germline V gene encodes CDR1 MDHEN and CDR2 SYDVKM. This chain's CDR3 is CATLFSRGISNQPQHF. DNA for the CDR3: TGTGCCACTCTGTTTTCCAGGGGCATTAGCAATCAGCCCCAGCATTTT.

This chain joins TRBV2 and TRBJ1-2; TRBD1 matches at 7 bases. This CDR3 region has 15 residues. Germline CDR1 is SNHLY and CDR2 is FYNNEI. V shed 8 bases, J shed 4 bases, and the junction held 13 bases outside the gene matches. For the CDR3, the DNA is TGTGCCAGCGGACAGGATAGGGACAGCCTCTATGGCTACACCTTC. It specifies CASGQDRDSLYGYTF.

The chain joins TRBV6-2 or TRBV6-3 to TRBJ1-1; a weak D match, TRBD1 (5 bases). Germline V CDR1 and CDR2: MNHEY, SVGEGT. This CDR3 comprises 11 residues. V shed 3 bases and J shed 7 bases, with 6 bases lying between them. The CDR3 is CASSYQGEAFF. The CDR3 nucleotides read TGTGCCAGCAGTTATCAGGGTGAAGCTTTCTTT.

The gene calls are TRBV11-2 and TRBJ2-5; D uncertain. Between the trimmed V and J ends, which lost 3 bases and 5 bases, there was a span of 4 bases. Per germline, CDR1 SGHAT and CDR2 FQNNGV. This CDR3 has 11 amino acids. In DNA form, the CDR3 reads TGTGCCAGCAGCTTGAGTGAGACCCAGTACTTC. Residues: CASSLSETQYF.

The CDR3 DNA is TGTGCCTGGGAGGGAGGGGTGAACACCGGGGAGCTGTTTTTT. Its translation: CAWEGGVNTGELFF. V is TRBV30 and J is TRBJ2-2; 7 bases match TRBD2. V gave up 5 bases and J gave up 1 base; unmatched junction bases: 4. The CDR3 contains 14 residues. The V gene's germline CDR1 is GTSNPN and CDR2 SVGIG (reference sequence).

This chain joins TRBV5-1 and TRBJ2-5; D uncertain. The V gene lost 5 bases and the J gene lost 4 bases, with 12 bases spanning the gap. This CDR3 is 13 amino acids long. CDR1 and CDR2 (germline): SGHRS, YFSETQ. Written as DNA, the CDR3 is TGCGCCAGCAGGTTAGTGGCAGGAGAGACCCAGTACTTC. This translates into CASRLVAGETQYF.

The chain is built from TRBV28 and TRBJ2-7, with 7 nucleotides matching TRBD1. Germline loops: CDR1 MDHEN, CDR2 SYDVKM. The V and J ends lost 10 bases and 6 bases, in that order; junction bases with no gene match: 15. CDR3 length equals 14 residues. The CDR3 loop is CATIDRADYGEQYF. The CDR3 coding sequence is TGTGCCACAATTGACAGGGCCGATTATGGCGAGCAGTACTTC.

The genes are TRBV28 and TRBJ1-2, with a weak D call TRBD1 (6 bases). The CDR3 runs to 13 residues. With 5 bases removed from V and 7 bases from J, the gap between germline ends came to 14 bases. Germline V CDR1 and CDR2: MDHEN, SYDVKM. The CDR3 nucleotides are TGTGCCAGCAGTCTCCGGACAGTAGTTGGCTACACCTTC. Its translation: CASSLRTVVGYTF.

This sequence joins TRBV3-1 (or the pseudogene TRBV3-2) and TRBJ2-7; 10 bases align to TRBD2. The CDR3 runs to 16 residues. CDR1 and CDR2 (germline): LGHDT, YNNKEL (reference sequence). V dropped 4 bases and J dropped 2; count of bases not matched to a gene: 8. The DNA for the CDR3 is TGTGCCAGCAGCCCGTATGGACTAGCGGTTGCCTACGAGCAGTACTTC. This sequence encodes CASSPYGLAVAYEQYF.

J is TRBJ2-2 and V is TRBV28; D is perhaps TRBD2 (5 bases). The CDR3 has 14 amino acids. The germline CDR1 and CDR2 sequences are MDHEN and SYDVKM. V lost 0 bases and J lost 5, with 7 bases in between. CDR3 nucleotide sequence: TGTGCCAGCAGTTTATGGAGGGTAACCGGGGAGCTGTTTTTT. Its translation: CASSLWRVTGELFF.

This sequence joins TRBV5-1 and TRBJ2-5, with 8 bases identical to TRBD2. V lost 4 bases to trimming and J lost 5 bases; unmatched junction nucleotides: 10. There are 15 residues in the CDR3. Looked up from germline, CDR1 is SGHRS and CDR2 is YFSETQ. The CDR3 protein is CASSDFPGGSETQYF. CDR3 nucleotide sequence: TGCGCCAGCAGCGACTTTCCGGGAGGGTCGGAGACCCAGTACTTC.

The chain recombines TRBV30 with TRBJ1-4; tentative D call: TRBD1 (5 bases). Trimming stripped 3 bases from V and 8 bases from J, with 19 bases between. The CDR3 is 15 amino acids. Germline V gene data show CDR1 as GTSNPN and CDR2 as SVGIG (reference sequence). DNA of the CDR3: TGTGCCTGGAGCGAATTGCGGGGGTTCAGCGAAAAACTGTTTTTT. It specifies CAWSELRGFSEKLFF.

The chain joins TRBV10-3 to TRBJ2-7, with 11 nucleotides matching TRBD2. V was pared by 0 bases and J by 9 bases, with 7 bases of the junction left unmatched. The germline V gene has CDR1 ENHRY and CDR2 SYGVKD. The CDR3 runs 15 residues. CDR3 coding DNA: TGTGCCATCAGTGAGTCAACTAGCGGGAGTAAAGGGCAGTACTTC. Its translation: CAISESTSGSKGQYF.

The V gene is TRBV20-1, the J gene TRBJ1-1, with D unclear. This CDR3 comprises 11 residues. With 7 bases removed from V and 5 bases from J, the gap between germline ends came to 11 bases. Germline assignment: CDR1 DFQATT and CDR2 SNEGSKA (reference sequence). This chain's CDR3 is CSGEELTEAFF. CDR3 in DNA: TGCAGTGGGGAGGAATTGACTGAAGCTTTCTTT.

The V gene is TRBV28, the J gene TRBJ2-4; D not certain. The CDR3 consists of 13 residues. V shed 8 bases and J shed 8 bases, with 16 bases lying between them. In germline, CDR1 is MDHEN, CDR2 SYDVKM. The DNA for the CDR3 is TGTGCCAGCGGCGGCGGTTCACCGCACATTCAGTACTTC. Residues: CASGGGSPHIQYF. The variable domain in full, with the rest retrieved from reference TRBV28 and TRBJ2-4, is DVKVTQSSRYLVKRTGEKVFLECVQDMDHENMFWYRQDPGLGLRLIYFSYDVKMKEKGDIPEGYSVSREKKERFSLILESASTNQTSMYLCASGGGSPHIQYFGAGTRLSVL.

The chain has TRBV6-5 and TRBJ1-2; 8 bases align to TRBD1. This CDR3 comprises 13 residues. J lost 5 bases, V lost 6 bases, and 5 bases had no gene match. CDR1 MNHEY and CDR2 SVGAGI come from the germline V gene. The CDR3 nucleotides read TGTGCCAGCAGCCGCGGACAGGGATATGGCTACACCTTC. This encodes CASSRGQGYGYTF.